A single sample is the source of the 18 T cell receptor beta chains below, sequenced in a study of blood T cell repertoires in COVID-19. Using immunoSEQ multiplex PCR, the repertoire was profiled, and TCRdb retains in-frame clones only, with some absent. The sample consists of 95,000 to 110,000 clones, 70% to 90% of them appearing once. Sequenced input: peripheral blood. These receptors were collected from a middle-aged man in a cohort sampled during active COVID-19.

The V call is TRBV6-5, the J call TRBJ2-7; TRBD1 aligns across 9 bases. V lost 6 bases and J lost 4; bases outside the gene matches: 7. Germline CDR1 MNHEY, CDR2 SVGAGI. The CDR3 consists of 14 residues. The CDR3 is CASRVTGGEYEQYF. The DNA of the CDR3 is TGTGCCAGCAGGGTCACAGGGGGCGAGTACGAGCAGTACTTC.

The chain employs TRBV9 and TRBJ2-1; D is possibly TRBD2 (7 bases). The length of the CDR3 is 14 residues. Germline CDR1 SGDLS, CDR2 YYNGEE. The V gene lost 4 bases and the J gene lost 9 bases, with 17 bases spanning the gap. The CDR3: CASSPAGQGFEQFF. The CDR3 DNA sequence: TGTGCCAGCAGCCCAGCGGGGCAGGGGTTTGAGCAGTTCTTC.

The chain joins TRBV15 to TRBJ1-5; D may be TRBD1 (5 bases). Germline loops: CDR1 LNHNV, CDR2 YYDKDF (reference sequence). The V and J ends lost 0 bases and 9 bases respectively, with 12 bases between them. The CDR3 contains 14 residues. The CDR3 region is CATSREGVGAPQHF. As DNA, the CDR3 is TGTGCCACCAGCAGAGAAGGAGTTGGGGCGCCCCAGCATTTT. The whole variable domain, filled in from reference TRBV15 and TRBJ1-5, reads DAMVIQNPRYQVTQFGKPVTLSCSQTLNHNVMYWYQQKSSQAPKLLFHYYDKDFNNEADTPDNFQSRRPNTSFCFLDIRSPGLGDTAMYLCATSREGVGAPQHFGDGTRLSIL.

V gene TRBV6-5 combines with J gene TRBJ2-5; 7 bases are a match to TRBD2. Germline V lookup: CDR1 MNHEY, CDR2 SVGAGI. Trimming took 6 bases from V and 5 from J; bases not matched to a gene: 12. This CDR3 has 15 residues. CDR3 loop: CASRKAWGEGETQYF. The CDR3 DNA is TGTGCCAGCAGGAAAGCGTGGGGGGAGGGGGAGACCCAGTACTTC.

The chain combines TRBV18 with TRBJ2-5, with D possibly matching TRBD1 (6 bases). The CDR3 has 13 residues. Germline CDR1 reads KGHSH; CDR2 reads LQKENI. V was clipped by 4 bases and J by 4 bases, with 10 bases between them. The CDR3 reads CASSRADRETQYF. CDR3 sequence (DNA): TGTGCCAGCTCACGGGCGGACAGAGAGACCCAGTACTTC.

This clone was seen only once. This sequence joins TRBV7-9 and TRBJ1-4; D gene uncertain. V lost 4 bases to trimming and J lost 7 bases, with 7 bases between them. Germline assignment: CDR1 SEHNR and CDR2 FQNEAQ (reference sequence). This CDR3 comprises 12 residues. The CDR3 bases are TGTGCCAGCAGCTCGCGTTCTGAAAAACTGTTTTTT. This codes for CASSSRSEKLFF.

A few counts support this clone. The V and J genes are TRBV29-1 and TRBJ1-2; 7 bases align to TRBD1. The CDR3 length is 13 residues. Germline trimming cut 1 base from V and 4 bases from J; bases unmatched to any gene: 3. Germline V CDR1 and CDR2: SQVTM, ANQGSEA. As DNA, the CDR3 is TGCAGCGTTGAAGCCCACAGGGGCTATGGCTACACCTTC. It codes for CSVEAHRGYGYTF.

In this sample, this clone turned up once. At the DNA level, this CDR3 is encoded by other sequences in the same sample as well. CDR3 in DNA: TGCGCCAGCAGCGAAGGGGTCTCTGGAAACACCATATATTTT. It yields the protein CASSEGVSGNTIYF. The chain recombines TRBV5-1 with TRBJ1-3; D is possibly TRBD1 (5 bases). The length of the CDR3 is 14 residues. Germline V gives CDR1 SGHRS, CDR2 YFSETQ. V was cut by 4 bases and J by 0 bases, with 8 bases left in between.

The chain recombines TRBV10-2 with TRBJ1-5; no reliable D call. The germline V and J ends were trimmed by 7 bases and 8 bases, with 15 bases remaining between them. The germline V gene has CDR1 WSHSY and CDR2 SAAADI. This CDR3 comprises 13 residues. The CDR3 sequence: CASTRGILEPQHF. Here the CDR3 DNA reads TGCGCCAGCACCCGAGGGATCTTGGAGCCCCAGCATTTT.

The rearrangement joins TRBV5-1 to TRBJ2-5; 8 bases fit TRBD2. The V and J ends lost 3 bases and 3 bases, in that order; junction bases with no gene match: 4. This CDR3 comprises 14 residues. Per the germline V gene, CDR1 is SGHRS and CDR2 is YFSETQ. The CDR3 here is CASSWRGVEETQYF. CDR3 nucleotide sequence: TGCGCCAGCAGCTGGCGGGGGGTCGAAGAGACCCAGTACTTC.

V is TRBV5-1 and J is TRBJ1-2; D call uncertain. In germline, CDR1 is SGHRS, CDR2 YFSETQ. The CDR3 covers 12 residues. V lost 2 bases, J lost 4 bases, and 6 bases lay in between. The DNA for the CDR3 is TGCGCCAGCAGCTTAACGAGCTATGGCTACACCTTC. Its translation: CASSLTSYGYTF. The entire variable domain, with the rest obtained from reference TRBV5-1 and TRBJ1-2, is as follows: KAGVTQTPRYLIKTRGQQVTLSCSPISGHRSVSWYQQTPGQGLQFLFEYFSETQRNKGNFPGRFSGRQFSNSRSEMNVSTLELGDSALYLCASSLTSYGYTFGSGTRLTVV.

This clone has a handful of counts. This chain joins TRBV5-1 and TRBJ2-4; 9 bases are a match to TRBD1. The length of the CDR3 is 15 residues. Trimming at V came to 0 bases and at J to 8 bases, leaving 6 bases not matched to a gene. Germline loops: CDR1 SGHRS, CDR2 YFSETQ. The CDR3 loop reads CASSLAWDRADIQYF. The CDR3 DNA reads TGCGCCAGCAGCTTGGCCTGGGACAGGGCGGACATTCAGTACTTC.

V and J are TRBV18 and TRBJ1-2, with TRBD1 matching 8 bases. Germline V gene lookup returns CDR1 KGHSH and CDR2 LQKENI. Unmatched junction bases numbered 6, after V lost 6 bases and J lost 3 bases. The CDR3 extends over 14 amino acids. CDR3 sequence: CASSPGGQDYGYTF. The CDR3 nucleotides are TGTGCCAGCTCTCCGGGGGGACAGGACTATGGCTACACCTTC.

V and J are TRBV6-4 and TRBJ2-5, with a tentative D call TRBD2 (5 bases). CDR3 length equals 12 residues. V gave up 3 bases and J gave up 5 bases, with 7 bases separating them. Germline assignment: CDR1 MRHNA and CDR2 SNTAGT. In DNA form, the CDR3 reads TGTGCCAGCAGTGATTCGGGGGAGACCCAGTACTTC. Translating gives CASSDSGETQYF.

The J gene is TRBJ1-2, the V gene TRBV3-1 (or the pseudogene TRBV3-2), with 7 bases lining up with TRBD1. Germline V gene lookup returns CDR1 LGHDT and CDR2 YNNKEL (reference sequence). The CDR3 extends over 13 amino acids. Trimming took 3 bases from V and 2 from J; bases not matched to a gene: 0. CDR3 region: CASSHRGNYGYTF. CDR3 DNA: TGTGCCAGCAGCCACAGGGGGAACTATGGCTACACCTTC.

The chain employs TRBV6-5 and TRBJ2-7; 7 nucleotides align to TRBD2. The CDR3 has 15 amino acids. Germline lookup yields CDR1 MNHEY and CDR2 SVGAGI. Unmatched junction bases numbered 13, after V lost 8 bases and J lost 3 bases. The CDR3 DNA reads TGTGCCAGCGGAGAGGCACCCGGCGGGGGCTACGAGCAGTACGTC. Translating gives CASGEAPGGGYEQYV.

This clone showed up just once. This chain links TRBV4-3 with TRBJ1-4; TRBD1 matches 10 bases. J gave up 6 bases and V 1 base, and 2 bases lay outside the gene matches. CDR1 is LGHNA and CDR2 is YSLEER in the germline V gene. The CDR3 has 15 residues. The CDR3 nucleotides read TGCGCCAGCAGCCAAGCCGGGACAGGGGATGAAAAACTGTTTTTT. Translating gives CASSQAGTGDEKLFF.

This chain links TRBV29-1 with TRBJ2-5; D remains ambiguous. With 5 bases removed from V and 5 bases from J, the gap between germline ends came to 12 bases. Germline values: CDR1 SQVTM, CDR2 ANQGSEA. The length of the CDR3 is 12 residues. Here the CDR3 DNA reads TGCAGCGTTTATACAACATGGGAGACCCAGTACTTC. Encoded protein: CSVYTTWETQYF.